This record covers a single TCR beta chain. Sequencing was performed with immunoSEQ multiplex PCR; in TCRdb, only in-frame clones are kept and a portion is missing. The sample has 80,000 or so clones; about 96% are singletons. The source of the sample is a study of technical replicates of blood from a few donors. The trim removed 4 bases at V and 3 bases at J, leaving 6 bases unmatched. Germline V gene sequence: CDR1 SQVTM, CDR2 ANQGSEA. There are 14 residues in the CDR3. The V gene is TRBV29-1, the J gene TRBJ2-5; 9 bases line up with TRBD2. This sequence was found in a human donor in good health. Sequencing input: T cells isolated from PBMCs. CDR3: CSVGRRTSEETQYF. CDR3 nucleotide sequence: TGCAGCGTTGGAAGGCGGACTAGCGAAGAGACCCAGTACTTC. The variable domain in full, completed from reference TRBV29-1 and TRBJ2-5, reads SAVISQKPSRDICQRGTSLTIQCQVDSQVTMMFWYRQQPGQSLTLIATANQGSEATYESGFVIDKFPISRPNLTFSTLTVSNMSPEDSSIYLCSVGRRTSEETQYFGPGTRLLVL.